These 13 T cell receptor beta chains were sequenced from one sample in a study of CXCR3-negative and CXCR3-positive naive CD8 T cells. General study findings and limits: CXCR3-positive naive cells had more hydrophobic TRB CDR3s than CXCR3-negative naive cells.

5' RACE with UMI labels generated the TRB cDNA libraries. TCRdb derives one entry per CDR3 protein from the 5' RACE reads, leaving out DNA. In all, the sample yields roughly 110,000 distinct CDR3 sequences. No antigens are known for them. The sequencing input was naive CXCR3+ CD8+ T cells from blood. Specified subset: CD45RO-CCR7+CD27+CD95- naive CD8+ T cells expressing CXCR3 (TNR3+). The receptors originated from a human donor in good health. Some clones in this sample may be carry-over from other donors' samples.

V gene TRBV7-9 combines with J gene TRBJ1-1. CDR1 and CDR2 (germline): SEHNR, FQNEAQ (reference sequence). This CDR3 contains 15 residues. CDR3 amino acids: CASSLGQCLNTEAFF.

The chain links TRBV25-1 to TRBJ1-1. Germline V lookup: CDR1 MGHDK, CDR2 SYGVNS. This CDR3 spans 14 amino acids. The CDR3 here is CASSEWELNTVAFF. The whole variable domain, filled in from reference TRBV25-1 and TRBJ1-1, reads EADIYQTPRYLVIGTGKKITLECSQTMGHDKMYWYQQDPGMELHLIHYSYGVNSTEKGDLSSESTVSRIRTEHFPLTLESARPSHTSQYLCASSEWELNTVAFFGQGTRLTVV.

J is TRBJ2-7 and V is TRBV7-6. The CDR3 sequence is 13 residues long. Per the germline V gene, CDR1 is SGHVS and CDR2 is FNYEAQ. The CDR3 reads CASSSSNSYEQYF. Drawing the rest from reference TRBV7-6 and TRBJ2-7, the complete variable domain is GAGVSQSPRYKVTKRGQDVALRCDPISGHVSLYWYRQALGQGPEFLTYFNYEAQQDKSGLPNDRFSAERPEGSISTLTIQRTEQRDSAMYRCASSSSNSYEQYFGPGTRLTVT.

This chain joins TRBV29-1 and TRBJ2-7; TCRdb designates TRBD1, a call that cannot be tested without DNA. The CDR3 loop spans 13 amino acids. The V gene's germline CDR1 is SQVTM and CDR2 ANQGSEA. Here the CDR3 reads CSVVQGSSYEQYF.

V usage is TRBV7-6 and J usage is TRBJ2-1; TCRdb indicates TRBD2, and absent DNA this call remains unverified. CDR1 and CDR2 from the germline V gene are SGHVS and FNYEAQ. The CDR3 length is 17 residues. The CDR3: CASSLAWGLAGANEQFF.

V gene TRBV6-5 combines with J gene TRBJ1-1. Germline loops: CDR1 MNHEY, CDR2 SVGAGI. The CDR3 is made up of 13 amino acids. Here the CDR3 reads CASSFSERTEAFF.

The V gene is TRBV29-1, the J gene TRBJ2-1. The CDR3 length is 11 residues. Looked up from germline, CDR1 is SQVTM and CDR2 is ANQGSEA. The CDR3 reads CSAIFYNEQFF.

The rearrangement links TRBV20-1 to TRBJ2-7; the D call of TRBD2 rests on TCRdb alone, since no DNA is present to check it. Germline V gene data show CDR1 as DFQATT and CDR2 as SNEGSKA (reference sequence). CDR3 size: 14 residues. CDR3 amino acids: CSAMTRSRSYEQYF.

The rearrangement joins TRBV28 to TRBJ1-1. From germline, CDR1 is MDHEN and CDR2 SYDVKM. CDR3 length equals 17 residues. The CDR3 loop is CASSLLGGNRMNTEAFF. The full variable domain, with the rest looked up from reference TRBV28 and TRBJ1-1, is DVKVTQSSRYLVKRTGEKVFLECVQDMDHENMFWYRQDPGLGLRLIYFSYDVKMKEKGDIPEGYSVSREKKERFSLILESASTNQTSMYLCASSLLGGNRMNTEAFFGQGTRLTVV.

This chain connects TRBV10-3 to TRBJ2-7. The CDR3 extends over 13 amino acids. The germline gives CDR1 ENHRY, CDR2 SYGVKD. Here the CDR3 reads CAISESEGYEQYF.

This sequence joins TRBV6-2 or TRBV6-3 and TRBJ1-1; TCRdb outputs TRBD1, but without DNA this stays unchecked. The germline V gene encodes CDR1 MNHEY and CDR2 SVGEGT. The CDR3 sequence is 14 residues long. The CDR3 loop reads CASRTPTGGGEAFF.

The chain couples TRBV2 to TRBJ2-1; TCRdb's assignment of TRBD1 cannot be checked, as there is no DNA. There are 15 residues in the CDR3. Germline V CDR1 and CDR2: SNHLY, FYNNEI. CDR3 amino acids: CASRAQESSYNEQFF.

The chain employs TRBV5-5 and TRBJ2-1. The CDR3 loop spans 16 amino acids. CDR1 and CDR2 from the germline V gene are SGHKS and YYEKEE (reference sequence). The CDR3 region is CASSPDSTVVFDEQFF.